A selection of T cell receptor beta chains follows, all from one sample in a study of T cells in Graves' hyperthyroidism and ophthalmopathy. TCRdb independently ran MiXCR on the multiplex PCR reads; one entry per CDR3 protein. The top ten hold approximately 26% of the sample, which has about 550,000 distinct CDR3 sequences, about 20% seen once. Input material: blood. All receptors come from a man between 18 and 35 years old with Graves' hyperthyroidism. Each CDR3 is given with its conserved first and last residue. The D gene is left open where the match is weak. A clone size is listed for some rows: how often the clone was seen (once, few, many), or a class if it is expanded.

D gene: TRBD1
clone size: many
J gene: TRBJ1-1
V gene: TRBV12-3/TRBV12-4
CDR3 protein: CASSVQGAMNTEAFF
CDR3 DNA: TGTGCCAGCAGTGTACAGGGGGCCATGAACACTGAAGCTTTCTTT

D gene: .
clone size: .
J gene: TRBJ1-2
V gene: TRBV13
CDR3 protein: CASTLRRTGTPYGYTF
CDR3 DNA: TGTGCCAGCACCTTAAGGAGGACCGGGACTCCCTATGGCTACACCTTC

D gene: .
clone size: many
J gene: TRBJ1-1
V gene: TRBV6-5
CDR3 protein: CASSYQNRPRGEAFF
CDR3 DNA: TGTGCCAGCAGTTACCAAAACAGGCCGCGGGGTGAAGCTTTCTTT

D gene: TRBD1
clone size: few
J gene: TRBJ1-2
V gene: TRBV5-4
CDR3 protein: CASSDGTGVGYGYTF
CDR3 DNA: TGTGCCAGCAGCGATGGGACAGGGGTTGGCTATGGCTACACCTTC

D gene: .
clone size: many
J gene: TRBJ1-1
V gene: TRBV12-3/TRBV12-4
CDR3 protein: CASSGENTEAFF
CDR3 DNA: TGTGCCAGCAGCGGAGAGAACACTGAAGCTTTCTTT

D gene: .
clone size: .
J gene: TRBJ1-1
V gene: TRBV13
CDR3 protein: CASTSGRVGAFF
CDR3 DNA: TGTGCCAGCACTAGCGGGCGGGTCGGAGCTTTCTTT

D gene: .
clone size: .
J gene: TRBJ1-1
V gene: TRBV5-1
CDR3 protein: CASSMRTMNTEAFF
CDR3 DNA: TGCGCCAGCAGCATGCGGACCATGAACACTGAAGCTTTCTTT

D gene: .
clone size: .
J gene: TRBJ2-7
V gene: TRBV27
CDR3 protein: CASSLTRGTDYEQYF
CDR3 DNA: TGTGCCAGCAGCCTGACGCGGGGGACAGACTACGAGCAGTACTTC

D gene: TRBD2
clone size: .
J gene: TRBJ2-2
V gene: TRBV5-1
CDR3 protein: CASSRERGLNTGELFF
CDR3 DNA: TGCGCCAGCAGCCGAGAGCGGGGGCTGAACACCGGGGAGCTGTTTTTT

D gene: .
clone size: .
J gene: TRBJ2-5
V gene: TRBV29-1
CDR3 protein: CSARGGISYQETQYF
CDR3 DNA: TGCAGCGCCCGCGGGGGCATTTCGTACCAAGAGACCCAGTACTTC